The clone carrying this TCR beta chain appeared once. Its specificity is unknown. Produced via immunoSEQ multiplex PCR; TCRdb's table is partial and in-frame only. The sample includes about 120,000 clones, about nine tenths of them seen just once. The CDR3 consists of 15 residues. V was clipped by 2 bases and J by 4 bases; unmatched bases: 7. The germline V gene has CDR1 SGHRS and CDR2 YFSETQ. This sample is drawn from a study of T cell responses to AZD1222 COVID-19 vaccine. Study-level results: Breadth and depth of Spike-specific TCRs rose after two AZD1222 doses.

Second doses that came at about 4 or about 12 weeks were put together. V is TRBV5-1 and J is TRBJ2-7, with 9 bases fitting TRBD1. The TCR originated in an adult who received the AZD1222 COVID-19 vaccine. This sample comprised peripheral blood, obtained 28 days after the second AZD1222 dose. CDR3 residues: CASSFPGDRAYEQYF. CDR3 nucleotides: TGCGCCAGCAGCTTCCCCGGGGACAGGGCTTACGAGCAGTACTTC.